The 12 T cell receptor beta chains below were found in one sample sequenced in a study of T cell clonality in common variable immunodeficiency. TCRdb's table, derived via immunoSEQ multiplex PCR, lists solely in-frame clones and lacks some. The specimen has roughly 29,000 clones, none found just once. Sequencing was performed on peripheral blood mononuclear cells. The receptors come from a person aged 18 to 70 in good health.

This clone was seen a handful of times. The part of the CDR3 DNA that was read is TGTGCCAGCAGTCCGGGACTAGCGTTATTCACAGATACC. Translated: CASSPGLALFTDT. The CDR3 as a whole reads CASSPGLALFTDTQYF. The V call is TRBV2, the J call TRBJ2-5; 10 positions agree with TRBD2. The CDR3 end lies 3 residues beyond the end of the read and is filled in from the germline J gene. CDR3 size: 16 residues. Germline CDR1 SNHLY, CDR2 FYNNEI.

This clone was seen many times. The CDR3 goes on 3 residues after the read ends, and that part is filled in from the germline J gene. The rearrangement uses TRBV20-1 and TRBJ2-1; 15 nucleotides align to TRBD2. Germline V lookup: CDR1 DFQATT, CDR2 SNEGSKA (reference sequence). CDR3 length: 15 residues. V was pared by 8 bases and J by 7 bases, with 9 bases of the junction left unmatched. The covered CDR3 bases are TGCAGTACAGAGGACGGGACTAGCGGGGGGAATGAG. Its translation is CSTEDGTSGGNE. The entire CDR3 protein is CSTEDGTSGGNEQFF.

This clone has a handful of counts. The chain's CDR3 is CSARTGGGNQPQHF. CDR3 DNA (partial): TGCAGTGCCCGGACAGGGGGTGGCAATCAGCCC. The rearrangement links TRBV20-1 to TRBJ1-5, with 10 positions matching TRBD1. With the read ending 3 residues before the CDR3 end, the germline J gene is used to fill in that end. J lost 2 bases, V lost 6 bases, and 4 bases had no gene match. CDR3 length equals 14 residues. Germline values: CDR1 DFQATT, CDR2 SNEGSKA (reference sequence).

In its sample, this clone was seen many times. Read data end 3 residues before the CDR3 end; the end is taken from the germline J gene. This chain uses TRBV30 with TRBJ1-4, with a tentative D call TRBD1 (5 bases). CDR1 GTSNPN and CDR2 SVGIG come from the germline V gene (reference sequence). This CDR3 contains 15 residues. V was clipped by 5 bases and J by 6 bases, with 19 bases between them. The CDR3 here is CAWARTMGGDEKLFF. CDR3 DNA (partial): TGTGCCTGGGCCCGGACAATGGGAGGGGATGAAAAA.

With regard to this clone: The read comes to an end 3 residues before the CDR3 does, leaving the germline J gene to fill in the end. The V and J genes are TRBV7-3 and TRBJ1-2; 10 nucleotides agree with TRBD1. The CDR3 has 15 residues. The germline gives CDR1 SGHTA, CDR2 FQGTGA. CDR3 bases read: TGTGCCAGCAGCTTAGTCAGGGACAGGGGTCACGAC. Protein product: CASSLVRDRGHD. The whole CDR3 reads CASSLVRDRGHDYTF.

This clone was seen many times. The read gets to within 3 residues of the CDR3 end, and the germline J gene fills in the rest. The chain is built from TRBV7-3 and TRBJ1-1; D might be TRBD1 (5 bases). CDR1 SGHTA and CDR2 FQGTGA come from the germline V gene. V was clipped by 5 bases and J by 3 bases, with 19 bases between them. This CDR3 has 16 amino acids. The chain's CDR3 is CASSRNPGLRDTEAFF. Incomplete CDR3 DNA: TGTGCCAGCAGCCGGAACCCCGGGCTCAGGGACACTGAA.

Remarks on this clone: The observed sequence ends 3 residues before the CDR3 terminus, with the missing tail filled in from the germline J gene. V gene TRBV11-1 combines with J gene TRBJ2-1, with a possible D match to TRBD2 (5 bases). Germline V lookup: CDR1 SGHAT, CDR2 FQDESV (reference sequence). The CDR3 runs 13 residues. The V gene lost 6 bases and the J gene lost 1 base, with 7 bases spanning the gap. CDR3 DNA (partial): TGTGCCAGCAGTACTAGTTCCTACAATGAG. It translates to CASSTSSYNE. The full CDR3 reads CASSTSSYNEQFF.

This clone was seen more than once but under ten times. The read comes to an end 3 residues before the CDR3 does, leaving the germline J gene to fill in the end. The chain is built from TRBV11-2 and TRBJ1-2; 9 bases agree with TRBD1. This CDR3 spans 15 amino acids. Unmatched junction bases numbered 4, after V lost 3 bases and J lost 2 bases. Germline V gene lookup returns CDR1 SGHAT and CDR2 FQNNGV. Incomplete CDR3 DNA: TGTGCCAGCAGCTTTAGGACAGGGGCGAACTATGGC. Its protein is CASSFRTGANYG. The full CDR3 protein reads CASSFRTGANYGYTF. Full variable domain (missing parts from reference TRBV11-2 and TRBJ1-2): EAGVAQSPRYKIIEKRQSVAFWCNPISGHATLYWYQQILGQGPKLLIQFQNNGVVDDSQLPKDRFSAERLKGVDSTLKIQPAKLEDSAVYLCASSFRTGANYGYTFGSGTRLTVV.

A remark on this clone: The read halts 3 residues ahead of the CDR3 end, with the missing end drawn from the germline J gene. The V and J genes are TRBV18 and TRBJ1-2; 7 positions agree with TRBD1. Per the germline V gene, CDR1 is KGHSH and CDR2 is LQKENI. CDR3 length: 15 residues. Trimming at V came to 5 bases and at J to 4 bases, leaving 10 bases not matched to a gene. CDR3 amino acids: CASSDGTVVPYGYTF. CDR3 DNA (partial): TGTGCCAGCTCAGATGGGACAGTAGTCCCCTATGGC.

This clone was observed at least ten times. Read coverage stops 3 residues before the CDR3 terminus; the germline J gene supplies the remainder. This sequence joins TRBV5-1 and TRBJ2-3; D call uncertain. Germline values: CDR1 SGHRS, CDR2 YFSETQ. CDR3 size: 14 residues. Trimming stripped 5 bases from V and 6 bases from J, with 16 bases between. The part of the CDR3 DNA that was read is TGCGCCAGCAGTACGACTTCTCTTTGGGATACG. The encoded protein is CASSTTSLWDT. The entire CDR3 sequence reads CASSTTSLWDTQYF.

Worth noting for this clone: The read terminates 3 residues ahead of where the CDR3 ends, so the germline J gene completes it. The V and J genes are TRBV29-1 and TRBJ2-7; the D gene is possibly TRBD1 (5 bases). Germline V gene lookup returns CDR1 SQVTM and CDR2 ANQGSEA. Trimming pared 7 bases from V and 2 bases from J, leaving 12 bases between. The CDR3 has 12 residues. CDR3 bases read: TGCAGCGCCCGACAGAACGCCTACGAG. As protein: CSARQNAYE. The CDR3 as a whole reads CSARQNAYEQYF.

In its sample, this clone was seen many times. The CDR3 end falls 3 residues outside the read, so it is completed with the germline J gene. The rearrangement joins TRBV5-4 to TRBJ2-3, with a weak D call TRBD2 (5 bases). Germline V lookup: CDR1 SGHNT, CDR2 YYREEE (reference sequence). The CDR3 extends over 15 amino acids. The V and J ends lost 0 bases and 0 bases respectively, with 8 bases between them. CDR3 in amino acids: CASSLGRTSTDTQYF. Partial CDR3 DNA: TGTGCCAGCAGCTTGGGTCGGACTAGCACAGATACG.